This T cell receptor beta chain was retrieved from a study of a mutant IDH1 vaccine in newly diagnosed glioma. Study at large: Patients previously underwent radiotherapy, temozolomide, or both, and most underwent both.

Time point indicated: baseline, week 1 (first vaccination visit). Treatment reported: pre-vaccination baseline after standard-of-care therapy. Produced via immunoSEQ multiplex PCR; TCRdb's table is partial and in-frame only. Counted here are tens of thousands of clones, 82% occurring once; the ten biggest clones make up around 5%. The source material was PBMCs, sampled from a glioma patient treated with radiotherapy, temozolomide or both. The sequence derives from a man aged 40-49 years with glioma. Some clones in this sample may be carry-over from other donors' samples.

The CDR3 here is CSAARGGTEAFF. The CDR3 nucleotides read TGCAGCGCCGCACGGGGGGGCACTGAAGCTTTCTTT. The J gene is TRBJ1-1, the V gene TRBV29-1; maybe TRBD1 (5 bases). The CDR3 consists of 12 residues. V was trimmed by 7 bases and J by 4 bases, leaving 13 bases between them. Germline lookup yields CDR1 SQVTM and CDR2 ANQGSEA.